This is a list of T cell receptor beta chains from one sample in a study of identical twins. MiXCR, applied by TCRdb to the 5' RACE reads, yields one record per CDR3 protein. The sample lists hundreds of thousands of distinct CDR3 sequences; 15% to 20% were seen once. Another study also made use of these data, one on T cells expressing NK-cell markers.

Sample: PBMCs. The receptors shown here come from a woman in her late teens or twenties in good health. Both conserved end residues are part of each CDR3. A D gene is named only where the DNA matches it firmly. Only some rows state a clone size, as once, few, many or a class for expanded clones.

j_gene: TRBJ2-6
v_gene: TRBV20-1
abundance: few
d_gene: -
CDR3nt: TGCAGTGCTAGAGCGGCGGGAAGCTCTGGGGCCAACGTCCTGACTTTC
CDR3aa: CSARAAGSSGANVLTF

j_gene: TRBJ2-5
v_gene: TRBV12-3/TRBV12-4
abundance: many
d_gene: -
CDR3nt: TGTGCCAGCAGTTTATTGGGGGACCAGTACTTC
CDR3aa: CASSLLGDQYF

j_gene: TRBJ2-3
v_gene: TRBV24-1
abundance: -
d_gene: -
CDR3nt: TGTGCCACCAGTGACCCGCGGGGGCGGGGCACAGATACGCAGTATTTT
CDR3aa: CATSDPRGRGTDTQYF

j_gene: TRBJ2-3
v_gene: TRBV5-1
abundance: -
d_gene: -
CDR3nt: TGCGCCAGCAGCTTGGCCAGGGGGGGAGATACGCAGTATTTT
CDR3aa: CASSLARGGDTQYF

j_gene: TRBJ1-2
v_gene: TRBV10-3
abundance: many
d_gene: -
CDR3nt: TGTGCCATCAGTGAAGGTCCAGGGTCTCCAAGCGGCTACACCTTC
CDR3aa: CAISEGPGSPSGYTF

j_gene: TRBJ2-3
v_gene: TRBV6-5
abundance: -
d_gene: -
CDR3nt: TGTGCCAGCAGTTACTCGAGGGCCCGTGGAGATACGCAGTATTTT
CDR3aa: CASSYSRARGDTQYF

j_gene: TRBJ2-1
v_gene: TRBV6-1
abundance: few
d_gene: -
CDR3nt: TGTGCCAGCACAACCCGCCCCAACAATGAGCAGTTCTTC
CDR3aa: CASTTRPNNEQFF

j_gene: TRBJ2-1
v_gene: TRBV29-1
abundance: -
d_gene: TRBD2
CDR3nt: TGCAGCGTCCGCTTGCGGGGGGGTGTAAGCTCCTACAATGAGCAGTTCTTC
CDR3aa: CSVRLRGGVSSYNEQFF

j_gene: TRBJ2-6
v_gene: TRBV3-1
abundance: -
d_gene: -
CDR3nt: TGTGCCAGCAGCAAAGCGCGCCACTCTGGGGCCAACGTCCTGACTTTC
CDR3aa: CASSKARHSGANVLTF

j_gene: TRBJ2-5
v_gene: TRBV2
abundance: -
d_gene: TRBD2
CDR3nt: TGTGCCAGCAGCGTTAAGGGACTAGCGGGGGCAGAGACCCAGTACTTC
CDR3aa: CASSVKGLAGAETQYF

j_gene: TRBJ1-1
v_gene: TRBV20-1
abundance: few
d_gene: -
CDR3nt: TGCAGTGCTAGCGCAGGACCGAACACTGAAGCTTTCTTT
CDR3aa: CSASAGPNTEAFF

j_gene: TRBJ2-3
v_gene: TRBV20-1
abundance: -
d_gene: -
CDR3nt: TGCAGTGCTAGCCGATCGACCCCGGGTACGCAGTATTTT
CDR3aa: CSASRSTPGTQYF

j_gene: TRBJ2-1
v_gene: TRBV29-1
abundance: few
d_gene: -
CDR3nt: TGCAGCGTTGGGGGAATGGCCGATCTAACCTACAATGAGCAGTTCTTC
CDR3aa: CSVGGMADLTYNEQFF

j_gene: TRBJ2-7
v_gene: TRBV6-6
abundance: many
d_gene: -
CDR3nt: TGTGCCAGCAGTTCTTGGGGTTCCTACGAGCAGTACTTC
CDR3aa: CASSSWGSYEQYF

j_gene: TRBJ1-4
v_gene: TRBV2
abundance: -
d_gene: -
CDR3nt: TGTGCCAGCAGGGCCTCCGAGGCAACTAATGAAAAACTGTTTTTT
CDR3aa: CASRASEATNEKLFF

j_gene: TRBJ1-5
v_gene: TRBV20-1
abundance: -
d_gene: -
CDR3nt: TGCAGTGCTAGAGACGGAGGGGAAAGGCCCCAGCATTTT
CDR3aa: CSARDGGERPQHF

j_gene: TRBJ2-5
v_gene: TRBV12-5
abundance: -
d_gene: -
CDR3nt: TGTGCTAGTGGTTGGGCTAGAGAGACCCAGTACTTC
CDR3aa: CASGWARETQYF

j_gene: TRBJ2-2
v_gene: TRBV7-9
abundance: few
d_gene: -
CDR3nt: TGTGCCAGCAGCTCCAGCTCGGCGGTAAACACCGGGGAGCTGTTTTTT
CDR3aa: CASSSSSAVNTGELFF

j_gene: TRBJ2-1
v_gene: TRBV24-1
abundance: -
d_gene: -
CDR3nt: TGTGCCACCAGTGATCCCCATGGGGGAGGCAATGAGCAGTTCTTC
CDR3aa: CATSDPHGGGNEQFF

j_gene: TRBJ2-3
v_gene: TRBV11-2
abundance: many
d_gene: -
CDR3nt: TGTGCCAGCAGCTTCGGGTCAGATACGCAGTATTTT
CDR3aa: CASSFGSDTQYF